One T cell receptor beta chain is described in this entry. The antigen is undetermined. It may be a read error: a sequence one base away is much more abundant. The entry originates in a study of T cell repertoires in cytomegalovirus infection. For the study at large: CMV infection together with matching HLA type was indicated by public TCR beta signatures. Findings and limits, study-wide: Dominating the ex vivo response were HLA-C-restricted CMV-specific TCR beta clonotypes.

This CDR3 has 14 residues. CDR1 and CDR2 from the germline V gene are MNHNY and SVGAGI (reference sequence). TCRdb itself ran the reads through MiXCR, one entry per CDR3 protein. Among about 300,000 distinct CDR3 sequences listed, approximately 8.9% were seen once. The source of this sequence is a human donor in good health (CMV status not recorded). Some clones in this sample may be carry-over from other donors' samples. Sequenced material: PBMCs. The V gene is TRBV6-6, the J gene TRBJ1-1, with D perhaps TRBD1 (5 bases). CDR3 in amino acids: CTSSSRDRNTEAFF. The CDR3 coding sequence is TGTACCAGCAGTTCCAGGGATAGGAACACTGAAGCTTTCTTT.